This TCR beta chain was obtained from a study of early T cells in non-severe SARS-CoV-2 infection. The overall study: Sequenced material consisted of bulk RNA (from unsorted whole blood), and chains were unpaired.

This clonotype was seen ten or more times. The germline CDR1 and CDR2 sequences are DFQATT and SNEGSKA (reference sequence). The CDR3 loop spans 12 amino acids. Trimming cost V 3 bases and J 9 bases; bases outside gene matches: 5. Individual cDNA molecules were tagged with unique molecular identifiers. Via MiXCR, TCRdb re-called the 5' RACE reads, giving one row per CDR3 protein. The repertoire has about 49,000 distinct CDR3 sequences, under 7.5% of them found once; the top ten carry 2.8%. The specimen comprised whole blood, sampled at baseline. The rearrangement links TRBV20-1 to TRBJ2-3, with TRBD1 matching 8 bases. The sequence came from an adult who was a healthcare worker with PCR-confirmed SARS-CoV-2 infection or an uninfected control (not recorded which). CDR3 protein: CSARPDRGTQYF. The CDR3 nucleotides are TGCAGTGCTAGGCCCGACAGGGGAACGCAGTATTTT.